The 24 T cell receptor beta chains given below trace back to one sample, sequenced in a study of PD-1 blockade in classical Hodgkin lymphoma (dated by TCRdb to about 2020). The time point label on this specimen signifies: cycle 4 day 1 (C4D1), after less than 7 weeks of nivolumab. All trial patients had relapsed after autologous stem cell transplantation, with cohorts A, B and C differing in prior brentuximab vedotin exposure. Magnetic negative selection with a Miltenyi CD4+ T cell isolation kit was used to purify CD4+ T cells from thawed PBMCs. Libraries were built with the immunoSEQ multiplex PCR assay. The immuneACCESS repertoire file appears here via TCRdb, limited to in-frame rearrangements. These files lack a portion of the clones; in checked studies, under half of the deficit traces to unresolved V genes, and the cause of the others is not known. This sample lists roughly 32,000 clones; roughly 90% were detected once. The ten largest make up approximately 0.27% of the sample.

The sequencing used CD4+ T cells from blood, collected before the fourth cycle of nivolumab. The source of these receptors is a human donor with classical Hodgkin lymphoma.

The chain has TRBV9 and TRBJ2-3; 8 bases are shared with TRBD2. Germline V gene lookup returns CDR1 SGDLS and CDR2 YYNGEE. V lost 0 bases and J lost 2; bases outside the gene matches: 2. The CDR3 contains 15 residues. The CDR3, as DNA: TGTGCCAGCAGCGTAGCTAGCGGGTTCACAGATACGCAGTATTTT. It yields the protein CASSVASGFTDTQYF.

V usage is TRBV6-5 and J usage is TRBJ1-5, with no clear D. Looked up from germline, CDR1 is MNHEY and CDR2 is SVGAGI. CDR3 length equals 13 residues. The V end lost 11 bases, the J end lost 3 bases, and 14 bases lay between the germline ends. Here the CDR3 reads CAAGPDSNQPQHF. The CDR3 nucleotides are TGTGCCGCTGGGCCAGATTCCAATCAGCCCCAGCATTTT.

The V call is TRBV5-3, the J call TRBJ2-1, with unresolved D. TRBV5-3 is identified as an open reading frame with a role that is uncertain. Trimming removed 0 bases at V and 4 bases at J, with 11 bases between. The CDR3 spans 15 residues. The CDR3 region is CARSLAAAPYNEQFF. CDR3 in DNA: TGTGCCAGAAGCTTGGCCGCAGCTCCATACAATGAGCAGTTCTTC.

The CDR3 here is CASSPTGTSVYEQYF. Here the CDR3 DNA reads TGCGCCAGCAGCCCAACCGGGACTAGTGTCTACGAGCAGTACTTC. J is TRBJ2-7 and V is TRBV5-1, with 8 bases lining up with TRBD2. Germline V gives CDR1 SGHRS, CDR2 YFSETQ. Losses at the gene ends were 4 bases for V and 3 bases for J; bases not matched to a gene: 9. The CDR3 covers 15 residues.

The V call is TRBV21-1, the J call TRBJ2-6. TRBV21-1 is a known pseudogene. The CDR3 is 20 residues long. Here the CDR3 DNA reads TGTGCCAGCAGCAAATCGAGCGTGGGACGGGACCAATTTGGGGCCAACGTCCTGACTTTC. This sequence encodes CASSKSSVGRDQFGANVLTF.

V gene TRBV9 combines with J gene TRBJ2-7, with 8 bases matching TRBD1. The germline CDR1 and CDR2 sequences are SGDLS and YYNGEE. The trim removed 0 bases at V and 2 bases at J, leaving 4 bases unmatched. The CDR3 sequence is 15 residues long. In DNA, the CDR3 is TGTGCCAGCAGCGTAGGACAGGGGATCACCTACGAGCAGTACTTC. Its translation: CASSVGQGITYEQYF.

V gene TRBV30 combines with J gene TRBJ2-7; D is unclear. CDR1 and CDR2 (germline): GTSNPN, SVGIG (reference sequence). V shed 1 base and J shed 5 bases, with 6 bases lying between them. CDR3 size: 11 residues. DNA for the CDR3: TGTGCCTGGAGTGGGATAAACGAGCAGTACTTC. Translation gives CAWSGINEQYF.

Here the CDR3 DNA reads TGCAGCGTCCCCGACAGGAATTACTATGGCTACACCTTC. It is translated as CSVPDRNYYGYTF. The chain employs TRBV29-1 and TRBJ1-2; D may be TRBD1 (6 bases). Trimming removed 6 bases at V and 3 bases at J, with 14 bases between. This CDR3 has 13 residues. The germline V gene encodes CDR1 SQVTM and CDR2 ANQGSEA. Full variable domain (remainder filled in from reference TRBV29-1 and TRBJ1-2): SAVISQKPSRDICQRGTSLTIQCQVDSQVTMMFWYRQQPGQSLTLIATANQGSEATYESGFVIDKFPISRPNLTFSTLTVSNMSPEDSSIYLCSVPDRNYYGYTFGSGTRLTVV.

In its sample, this clone was seen once. This CDR3 reads CASSAGRGSYNEQFF. In DNA form, the CDR3 reads TGCGCCAGCTCGGCGGGGAGGGGGAGCTACAATGAGCAGTTCTTC. The chain carries TRBV10-2 and TRBJ2-1, with D possibly being TRBD2 (7 bases). V was shortened by 8 bases and J by 3 bases, with 17 bases between the two germline ends. The germline CDR1 and CDR2 sequences are WSHSY and SAAADI. The CDR3 extends over 15 amino acids.

V gene TRBV29-1 combines with J gene TRBJ1-1, with TRBD1 matching over 8 bases. With V trimmed by 7 bases and J by 2 bases, 6 bases remained unmatched. The germline CDR1 and CDR2 sequences are SQVTM and ANQGSEA. The CDR3 covers 13 residues. The CDR3 sequence: CSGTQGGNTEAFF. CDR3 bases: TGCAGCGGTACACAGGGGGGAAACACTGAAGCTTTCTTT.

The rearrangement links TRBV30 to TRBJ1-2; 10 nucleotides agree with TRBD1. Losses at the gene ends were 2 bases for V and 8 bases for J; bases not matched to a gene: 11. This CDR3 has 15 residues. The germline V gene has CDR1 GTSNPN and CDR2 SVGIG (reference sequence). The CDR3 DNA reads as TGTGCCTGGAGTCCCCGGACAGGGGGAAATTTGGGCTACACCTTC. Translated: CAWSPRTGGNLGYTF.

This sequence joins TRBV10-1 and TRBJ2-1; D gene ambiguous. CDR3 length: 11 residues. V shed 4 bases and J shed 3 bases, with 1 base lying between them. Per germline, CDR1 WNHNN and CDR2 SYGVQD (reference sequence). The CDR3 DNA reads as TGCGCCAGCAGTGGCTACAATGAGCAGTTCTTC. Its translation is CASSGYNEQFF.

This chain connects TRBV5-5 to TRBJ2-5; 8 bases agree with TRBD2. This CDR3 region has 14 residues. Germline V gives CDR1 SGHKS, CDR2 YYEKEE (reference sequence). Losses at the gene ends were 4 bases for V and 2 bases for J; bases not matched to a gene: 4. CDR3 coding DNA: TGTGCCAGCAGCCCGGGACTAGTTCAAGAGACCCAGTACTTC. As protein: CASSPGLVQETQYF. The full variable domain, rest sourced from reference TRBV5-5 and TRBJ2-5, is DAGVTQSPTHLIKTRGQQVTLRCSPISGHKSVSWYQQVLGQGPQFIFQYYEKEERGRGNFPDRFSARQFPNYSSELNVNALLLGDSALYLCASSPGLVQETQYFGPGTRLLVL.

The genes are TRBV2 and TRBJ1-2; D possibly corresponds to TRBD1 (6 bases). Trimming stripped 7 bases from V and 8 bases from J, with 20 bases between. Germline V gene lookup returns CDR1 SNHLY and CDR2 FYNNEI. The CDR3 consists of 14 residues. CDR3 in amino acids: CASTRGLQAYGYTF. CDR3 bases: TGTGCCAGCACCAGGGGACTTCAGGCGTACGGCTACACCTTC.

J is TRBJ1-5 and V is TRBV9; D call uncertain. Germline CDR1 and CDR2: SGDLS and YYNGEE. This CDR3 has 17 residues. Trimming removed 4 bases at V and 5 bases at J, with 22 bases between. The CDR3 nucleotides read TGTGCCAGCAGCCGGGGAGCAGGAACCTCCCGTGATCAGCCCCAGCATTTT. This encodes CASSRGAGTSRDQPQHF. Drawing the rest from reference TRBV9 and TRBJ1-5, the complete variable domain is DSGVTQTPKHLITATGQRVTLRCSPRSGDLSVYWYQQSLDQGLQFLIQYYNGEERAKGNILERFSAQQFPDLHSELNLSSLELGDSALYFCASSRGAGTSRDQPQHFGDGTRLSIL.

The rearrangement uses TRBV7-8 and TRBJ1-5; 7 positions match TRBD1. From germline, CDR1 is SGHVS and CDR2 FQNEAQ. With 5 bases clipped from V and 0 bases from J, the junction kept 4 bases outside the gene matches. CDR3 length equals 15 residues. The CDR3, as DNA: TGTGCCAGCAGCGGGGACAGTAATAGCAATCAGCCCCAGCATTTT. Protein: CASSGDSNSNQPQHF.

V usage is TRBV12-5 and J usage is TRBJ2-7; tentatively, D is TRBD1 or TRBD2 (6 bases each). V was trimmed by 2 bases and J by 5 bases, leaving 19 bases between them. This CDR3 is 16 amino acids long. Germline V lookup: CDR1 LGHNT, CDR2 FRNRAP. CDR3 DNA sequence: TGTGCTAGTGGTTTGAGCGCGGGACACCAGATGGACGAGCAGTACTTC. As protein: CASGLSAGHQMDEQYF.

The chain recombines TRBV5-1 with TRBJ2-2, with TRBD1 matching over 11 bases. V shed 7 bases, J shed 4 bases, and the junction held 12 bases outside the gene matches. The germline CDR1 and CDR2 sequences are SGHRS and YFSETQ. This CDR3 has 17 amino acids. The CDR3 sequence is CASRPTPGTGGTGELFF. The DNA for the CDR3 is TGCGCCAGCCGCCCAACCCCCGGGACAGGGGGCACCGGGGAGCTGTTTTTT.

The chain joins TRBV29-1 to TRBJ2-1, with 7 bases that match TRBD2. CDR3 length: 12 residues. Germline values: CDR1 SQVTM, CDR2 ANQGSEA. CDR3 loop: CTVGGSRNEQFF. Here the CDR3 DNA reads TGCACCGTGGGGGGGAGTCGTAATGAGCAGTTCTTC.

The rearrangement links TRBV9 to TRBJ1-1, with a possible D match to TRBD1 (5 bases). Trimming cost V 5 bases and J 1 base, with 9 bases left between them. This CDR3 is built from 13 residues. Germline CDR1 SGDLS, CDR2 YYNGEE. CDR3 nucleotides: TGTGCCAGCAGTGTTACAGGGAACACTGAAGCTTTCTTT. This codes for CASSVTGNTEAFF.

V gene TRBV2 combines with J gene TRBJ1-1, with 12 bases identical to TRBD1. The CDR3 consists of 17 residues. Unmatched junction bases numbered 20, after V lost 10 bases and J lost 8 bases. Germline CDR1 SNHLY, CDR2 FYNNEI. CDR3 sequence reads: CATRPGQGALRGVEAFF. CDR3 nucleotide sequence: TGTGCCACCAGGCCGGGACAGGGGGCGCTTAGGGGGGTCGAAGCTTTCTTT. Variable domain in full (rest from reference TRBV2 and TRBJ1-1): EPEVTQTPSHQVTQMGQEVILRCVPISNHLYFYWYRQILGQKVEFLVSFYNNEISEKSEIFDDQFSVERPDGSNFTLKIRSTKLEDSAMYFCATRPGQGALRGVEAFFGQGTRLTVV.

This chain connects TRBV27 to TRBJ2-7, with a tentative D call TRBD2 (6 bases). The CDR3 has 16 amino acids. Looked up from germline, CDR1 is MNHEY and CDR2 is SMNVEV (reference sequence). V gave up 6 bases and J gave up 0 bases, with 18 bases separating them. CDR3 protein: CASSRETRVASYEQYF. CDR3 DNA: TGTGCCAGCAGCCGGGAGACCAGGGTGGCCTCCTACGAGCAGTACTTC.

The CDR3 region has the DNA TGTGCCAGCAGCCATTGGGAGGGGCACTACTACGAGCAGTACTTC. Translating gives CASSHWEGHYYEQYF. The chain has TRBV14 and TRBJ2-7; the match to TRBD2 covers 7 bases. CDR3 length: 15 residues. Germline V gene sequence: CDR1 SGHDN, CDR2 FVKESK. V dropped 3 bases and J dropped 3; count of bases not matched to a gene: 8.

V is TRBV5-1 and J is TRBJ1-2, with D perhaps matching TRBD1 (5 bases). Germline V CDR1 and CDR2: SGHRS, YFSETQ. CDR3 size: 15 residues. Trimming left V 8 bases short and J 5 bases short, with 22 bases between. CDR3 in DNA: TGCGCCAGTAAAGTCGGTGGGGCGGAGAGGTATGGCTACACCTTC. Residues: CASKVGGAERYGYTF.